This T cell receptor beta chain was recovered during a study of T cell repertoires in cytomegalovirus infection. Whole-study context: The authors relied on CMV epitopes, both recently identified HLA-C-restricted and well-studied HLA-B-restricted. Signatures in public TCR beta sequences pointed to both CMV infection and matching HLA type. Study results and limitations: Dominant in the ex vivo response were TCR beta clonotypes restricted by HLA-C and specific for CMV. Pooled public TCR beta family frequency picked out CMV carriers with the relevant HLA.

Germline V CDR1 and CDR2: MNHEY, SVGAGI. This CDR3 has 17 amino acids. In TCRdb, the reads were re-called with MiXCR into one record per CDR3 protein. The sample shows 95,000 to 150,000 distinct CDR3 sequences, more than 25% of them seen only once. About this clonotype itself: Its antigen is undetermined. The junction departs from the called germline gene at one end, perhaps through a read error.

The sequence derives from a human donor in good health (CMV status not recorded). Some clones in this sample may be carry-over from other donors' samples. The chain couples TRBV6-5 to TRBJ1-1, with 7 bases fitting TRBD1. Specimen: CD8+ T cells from cultured PBMCs, collected from culture after CMV antigen stimulation. CDR3 loop: CASRTRRDSGRLAEDFF. DNA of the CDR3: TGTGCCAGCAGGACTCGCCGGGACAGTGGGCGGTTAGCTGAAGATTTCTTT.